A single sample gave rise to the 2 T cell receptor beta chains below, sequenced in a study of T cells in Graves' hyperthyroidism and ophthalmopathy. RNA transcripts provided the source from which TCR beta CDR3 regions were amplified. An initial round of RT-PCR targeting the TCR CDR3 relied on the HTBI primer set. Each CDR3 protein is one row after TCRdb ran MiXCR on the multiplex PCR reads. Counted here are some 320,000 distinct CDR3 sequences, around 13% occurring once; the ten biggest clones make up roughly 35%. The sample taken for sequencing was blood. These receptors were taken from a middle-aged woman with Graves' ophthalmopathy.

This clonotype was seen more than once but under ten times. This chain uses TRBV11-1 with TRBJ2-2; TRBD1 matches at 10 bases. This CDR3 is built from 15 residues. Germline-derived CDR1 and CDR2 are SGHAT and FQDESV (reference sequence). The ends lost 8 bases at V and 6 bases at J; junction bases unmatched: 9. The CDR3 nucleotides are TGTGCCAGCCAAACGGGACAGGGGATCGCCGGGGAGCTGTTTTTT. Amino acid sequence: CASQTGQGIAGELFF.

This clonotype was detected ten times or more. The rearrangement joins TRBV6-2 or TRBV6-3 to TRBJ1-5; TRBD1 is a possible D gene (5 bases). The CDR3 consists of 14 residues. Trimming pared 2 bases from V and 4 bases from J, leaving 9 bases between. Looked up from germline, CDR1 is MNHEY and CDR2 is SVGEGT. The CDR3 DNA reads TGTGCCAGCAGTTACATACAGGTTAATCAGCCCCAGCATTTT. It is translated as CASSYIQVNQPQHF.